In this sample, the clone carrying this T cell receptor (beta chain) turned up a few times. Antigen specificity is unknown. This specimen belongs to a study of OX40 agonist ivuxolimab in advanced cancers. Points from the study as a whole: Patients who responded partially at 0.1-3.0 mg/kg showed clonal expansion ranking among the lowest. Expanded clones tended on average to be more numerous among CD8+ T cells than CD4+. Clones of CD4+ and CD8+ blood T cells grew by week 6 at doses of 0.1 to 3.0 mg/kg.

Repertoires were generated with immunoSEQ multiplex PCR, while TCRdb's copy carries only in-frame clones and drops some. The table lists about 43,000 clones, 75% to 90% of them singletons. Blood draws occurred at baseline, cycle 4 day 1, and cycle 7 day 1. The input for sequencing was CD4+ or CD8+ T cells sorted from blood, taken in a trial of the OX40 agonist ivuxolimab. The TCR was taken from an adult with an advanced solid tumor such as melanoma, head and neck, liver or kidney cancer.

For the CDR3, the DNA is TGTGCCAGCAGCTCCGACCTGTACCAAGAGACCCAGTACTTC. This codes for CASSSDLYQETQYF. The chain has TRBV7-9 and TRBJ2-5; D is ambiguous. This CDR3 contains 14 residues. Trimming stripped 4 bases from V and 0 bases from J, with 9 bases between. Per the germline V gene, CDR1 is SEHNR and CDR2 is FQNEAQ (reference sequence).